This TCR beta chain derives from a study of tumor-infiltrating lymphocytes in localized non-small cell lung cancer. Study details: From each patient, both tumor and uninvolved lung, non-adjacent to tumor, were sampled.

The CDR3 has 13 amino acids. V gave up 6 bases and J gave up 6 bases; unmatched junction bases: 5. Per germline, CDR1 MNHEY and CDR2 SMNVEV (reference sequence). Study-level results: Different pieces of the same tissue went to different assays, confounding technical variation with intratumor heterogeneity.

The data were produced by immunoSEQ multiplex PCR, yet TCRdb's version contains in-frame clones alone and is incomplete. The sample contains more than 10,000 clones, roughly 88% of which appear only once. For this clone: The antigen is unknown.

This receptor was obtained from a human donor with non-small cell lung cancer. The sample comprised uninvolved lung tissue not adjacent to the tumor. The gene calls are TRBV27 and TRBJ2-7; TRBD1 matches 10 bases. The CDR3 DNA reads as TGTGCCAGCAGCCTGGGACAGGGGACCGAGCAGTACTTC. Its protein product is CASSLGQGTEQYF.